These 26 T cell receptor beta chains originate from one sample sequenced in a study of blood T cells in healthy people across ages (dated by TCRdb to the mid-2010s). Receptors were amplified or captured by 5' RACE. Sequenced using an Illumina HiSeq 2500. A second PCR of roughly 7 to 11 cycles was performed with a sample-barcoded 5' primer and a J-beta primer mix. TCRdb redid the processing of the public reads, applying fastp at Q25 and MiXCR, and retained in-frame beta chains. Merged by CDR3 protein, the rows form single entries marked with the most common genes and DNA. This sample comprises roughly 1,300,000 distinct CDR3 sequences, approximately 63% of them detected only once. The ten largest clones take up approximately 7% of the sample. Specimen: blood. The receptors originated from a man aged 18 to 35 in good health.

This clonotype was seen a single time. V gene TRBV20-1 combines with J gene TRBJ1-1, with 7 bases fitting TRBD1. The CDR3 runs 11 residues. Germline V gives CDR1 DFQATT, CDR2 SNEGSKA (reference sequence). With 8 bases clipped from V and 8 bases from J, the junction kept 8 bases outside the gene matches. CDR3 sequence: CSLPRQGEAFF. The CDR3 DNA is TGCAGTCTCCCCCGACAGGGAGAAGCTTTCTTT.

This sequence joins TRBV3-1 and TRBJ1-2; TRBD1 is a possible D gene (6 bases). There are 15 residues in the CDR3. Trimming left V 0 bases short and J 6 bases short, with 14 bases between. CDR1 is LGHDT, CDR2 YNNKEL, per germline (reference sequence). CDR3 in amino acids: CASSQEDRGRNGYTF. The CDR3 DNA reads as TGTGCCAGCAGCCAAGAAGACCGGGGGCGGAATGGCTACACCTTC.

This clonotype was found a few times. The chain has TRBV4-3 and TRBJ2-1; D gene uncertain. Trimming pared 0 bases from V and 8 bases from J, leaving 14 bases between. The CDR3 extends over 15 amino acids. Germline V lookup: CDR1 LGHNA, CDR2 YSLEER. This CDR3 is CASSQDPGRGHEQFF. Here the CDR3 DNA reads TGCGCCAGCAGCCAAGATCCCGGCCGCGGTCATGAGCAGTTCTTC.

The CDR3 loop is CSARGGTSGSNEQFF. The CDR3 nucleotides are TGCAGTGCTAGAGGGGGGACTAGCGGGAGTAATGAGCAGTTCTTC. The chain joins TRBV20-1 to TRBJ2-1, with 14 bases fitting TRBD2. V lost 1 base, J lost 7 bases, and 3 bases stayed unmatched. Germline CDR1 is DFQATT and CDR2 is SNEGSKA (reference sequence). CDR3 size: 15 residues.

V usage is TRBV7-8 and J usage is TRBJ2-7; 8 bases are a match to TRBD1. The CDR3 length is 15 residues. Per the germline V gene, CDR1 is SGHVS and CDR2 is FQNEAQ. Germline trimming cut 3 bases from V and 2 bases from J; bases unmatched to any gene: 6. The chain's CDR3 is CASSFRDRSTYEQYF. The CDR3 DNA sequence: TGTGCCAGCAGCTTTAGGGACAGGTCGACCTACGAGCAGTACTTC.

The table lists this clonotype with a count of one. This rearrangement joins TRBV12-3 or TRBV12-4 to TRBJ2-5; 8 nucleotides line up with TRBD1. The CDR3 sequence is 12 residues long. The V segment lost 1 base and the J segment 13 bases; nucleotides outside the gene matches: 5. The CDR3 DNA reads as TGTGCCAGCAGTTTAGAAGACAGGGGAGCGTACTTC. Its protein product is CASSLEDRGAYF.

In its sample, this clonotype was seen a few times. The chain links TRBV20-1 to TRBJ2-5; TRBD1 is a possible D gene (5 bases). Trimming took 4 bases from V and 1 from J, leaving 16 bases between them. In germline, CDR1 is DFQATT, CDR2 SNEGSKA (reference sequence). CDR3 length: 15 amino acids. The CDR3 nucleotides read TGCAGTGCTAACTCCCCGGTAGGGGCCCAAGAGACCCAGTACTTC. This translates into CSANSPVGAQETQYF.

This sequence joins TRBV6-2 or TRBV6-3 and TRBJ2-7, with D possibly matching TRBD1 (6 bases). Per the germline V gene, CDR1 is MNHEY and CDR2 is SVGEGT. V was clipped by 7 bases and J by 0 bases, with 10 bases between them. The CDR3 sequence is 13 residues long. The CDR3 region is CASKDSVSYEQYF. The CDR3 DNA is TGTGCCAGCAAGGACAGTGTCTCCTACGAGCAGTACTTC.

J is TRBJ1-2 and V is TRBV12-3 or TRBV12-4, with D perhaps matching TRBD1 (6 bases). V was cut by 2 bases and J by 2 bases, with 9 bases left in between. This CDR3 spans 14 amino acids. CDR3 residues: CASSLRQENYGYTF. The CDR3 nucleotides are TGTGCCAGCAGTTTAAGACAGGAAAACTATGGCTACACCTTC.

V is TRBV5-6 and J is TRBJ1-2; D not certain. CDR1 is SGHDT, CDR2 YYEEEE, per germline. Trimming took 0 bases from V and 11 from J, leaving 11 bases between them. There are 12 residues in the CDR3. The CDR3 loop reads CASSLETPLYTF. CDR3 sequence (DNA): TGTGCCAGCAGCTTGGAAACTCCCTTGTACACCTTC.

The CDR3: CASSYLEISNYGYTF. The CDR3 region has the DNA TGTGCCAGCAGTTACCTGGAGATTTCTAACTATGGCTACACCTTC. The chain has TRBV6-2 or TRBV6-3 and TRBJ1-2; D not certain. Germline V CDR1 and CDR2: MNHEY, SVGEGT. With 2 bases removed from V and 0 bases from J, the gap between germline ends came to 10 bases. The CDR3 consists of 15 residues.

The V gene is TRBV5-4, the J gene TRBJ1-6, with D possibly matching TRBD1 (5 bases). The CDR3 contains 14 residues. V lost 2 bases, J lost 7 bases, and 10 bases lay in between. Germline CDR1 SGHNT, CDR2 YYREEE (reference sequence). The CDR3 sequence: CASSFETVNSPLHF. The DNA of the CDR3 is TGTGCCAGCAGCTTTGAGACAGTGAATTCACCCCTCCACTTT.

A few counts support this clonotype. A much larger clone differs from this one at a single base, so this may be a read error. CDR3 loop: CGVEWGLETQYF. CDR3 DNA: TGCGGCGTTGAGTGGGGGCTGGAGACCCAGTACTTC. The V call is TRBV29-1, the J call TRBJ2-5; weak D call: TRBD1 (6 bases). This CDR3 comprises 12 residues. Germline values: CDR1 SQVTM, CDR2 ANQGSEA.

CDR3 sequence reads: CASSPRTISTETQYF. The CDR3 DNA is TGTGCCAGCTCACCGCGGACCATAAGCACAGAGACCCAGTACTTC. The J gene is TRBJ2-5, the V gene TRBV18; D call uncertain. Germline CDR1 and CDR2: KGHSH and LQKENI. Trimming pared 3 bases from V and 4 bases from J, leaving 15 bases between. There are 15 residues in the CDR3.

DNA for the CDR3: TGTGCCAGCAGCTTCCGCCTAGGTGCTGGCTACACCTTC. Protein product: CASSFRLGAGYTF. The chain employs TRBV9 and TRBJ1-2; no clear D gene. In germline, CDR1 is SGDLS, CDR2 YYNGEE. This CDR3 has 13 residues. V lost 4 bases and J lost 7, with 14 bases in between. Combining the CDR3 with reference TRBV9 and TRBJ1-2 gives the whole variable domain DSGVTQTPKHLITATGQRVTLRCSPRSGDLSVYWYQQSLDQGLQFLIQYYNGEERAKGNILERFSAQQFPDLHSELNLSSLELGDSALYFCASSFRLGAGYTFGSGTRLTVV.

The chain carries TRBV12-3 or TRBV12-4 and TRBJ1-2; no clear D. The V end was cut by 4 bases, the J end by 3 bases, with 12 bases between. This CDR3 has 14 residues. CDR3 sequence reads: CASSSAGNDYGYTF. Written as DNA, the CDR3 is TGTGCCAGCAGTTCGGCGGGGAACGACTATGGCTACACCTTC.

This clonotype came up once. An end of the junction does not agree with germline; a read error may underlie this. The chain couples TRBV29-1 to TRBJ2-3; 8 positions agree with TRBD1. Germline CDR1 reads SQVTM; CDR2 reads ANQGSEA. There are 15 residues in the CDR3. Here the CDR3 reads CSVEGDQSGTGTQYF. The CDR3 DNA reads TGCAGCGTTGAAGGTGATCAATCAGGGACAGGTACGCAGTATTTT.

The chain recombines TRBV25-1 with TRBJ2-7; weak D call: TRBD1 (5 bases). In germline, CDR1 is MGHDK, CDR2 SYGVNS. The V end was cut by 6 bases, the J end by 5 bases, with 11 bases between. The CDR3 has 12 amino acids. As DNA, the CDR3 is TGTGCCAGCAGCCAGGGTTTCGACGAGCAGTACTTC. Protein: CASSQGFDEQYF.

This clonotype has only a few counts. This chain joins TRBV24-1 and TRBJ2-5, with D possibly matching TRBD1 (5 bases). V was cut by 0 bases and J by 3 bases, with 10 bases left in between. Looked up from germline, CDR1 is KGHDR and CDR2 is SFDVKD. The CDR3 totals 15 residues. The CDR3 spells CATSDLSRGKETQYF. CDR3 coding DNA: TGTGCCACCAGTGATTTGTCAAGGGGAAAAGAGACCCAGTACTTC.

J is TRBJ1-1 and V is TRBV12-3 or TRBV12-4; a weak D match, TRBD1 (6 bases). V lost 6 bases, J lost 3 bases, and 23 bases lay in between. This CDR3 contains 17 residues. CDR3: CASSRGTGGVLDTEAFF. CDR3 bases: TGTGCCAGCAGCCGAGGTACGGGGGGCGTTTTGGACACTGAAGCTTTCTTT.

The V gene is TRBV12-3 or TRBV12-4, the J gene TRBJ1-6; D is perhaps TRBD1 (5 bases). The CDR3 covers 16 residues. Between the trimmed V and J ends, which lost 6 bases and 7 bases, there was a span of 19 bases. Written as DNA, the CDR3 is TGTGCCAGCAGCCCAACTGCGGGGCGGGGAAATTCACCCCTCCACTTT. Amino acid sequence: CASSPTAGRGNSPLHF.

The V and J genes are TRBV7-2 and TRBJ1-6; D unresolved. Germline V CDR1 and CDR2: SGHTA, FQGNSA. The V end lost 3 bases, the J end lost 9 bases, and 12 bases lay between the germline ends. The CDR3 covers 14 residues. The CDR3 sequence is CASSFGVDGSPLHF. The CDR3 nucleotides are TGTGCCAGCAGCTTTGGGGTGGACGGTTCACCCCTCCACTTT.

The J gene is TRBJ1-5, the V gene TRBV12-3 or TRBV12-4; 7 positions match TRBD1. V was clipped by 7 bases and J by 0 bases; unmatched bases: 6. The CDR3 loop spans 15 amino acids. The CDR3 DNA sequence: TGTGCCAGCACCGTGGGACAGATTAGCAATCAGCCCCAGCATTTT. It yields the protein CASTVGQISNQPQHF.

V usage is TRBV4-1 and J usage is TRBJ2-7, with a possible D match to TRBD2 (6 bases). The V end was cut by 3 bases, the J end by 0 bases, with 12 bases between. CDR3 length equals 15 residues. Per the germline V gene, CDR1 is MGHRA and CDR2 is YSYEKL. The CDR3 is CASSHQSGLSYEQYF. The CDR3 DNA reads as TGCGCCAGCAGCCACCAAAGCGGGCTCTCCTACGAGCAGTACTTC.

This clonotype occurred a few times. This rearrangement joins TRBV14 to TRBJ2-1; weak D call: TRBD2 (6 bases). Trimming took off 3 bases at V and 2 bases at J, with 17 bases between the two ends. CDR1 is SGHDN, CDR2 FVKESK, per germline. The CDR3 is 17 residues long. CDR3 amino acids: CASSHLGLAEPYNEQFF. The CDR3 DNA reads TGTGCCAGCAGCCATTTGGGTTTAGCGGAACCCTACAATGAGCAGTTCTTC.

This chain uses TRBV12-3 or TRBV12-4 with TRBJ2-3, with unresolved D. The CDR3 has 15 amino acids. Trimming left V 6 bases short and J 3 bases short, with 16 bases between. CDR3 residues: CASSLVVRITDTQYF. The CDR3 coding sequence is TGTGCCAGCAGCCTAGTTGTGAGGATAACAGATACGCAGTATTTT.